The clone carrying this T cell receptor beta chain was detected only once. These data originate in a study of sequential checkpoint blockade in melanoma. The protocol was immunoSEQ multiplex PCR, while the TCRdb copy is restricted to in-frame clones and leaves out a portion. The sample records about 11,000 clones, nearly 80% being singletons. Germline lookup yields CDR1 LNHDA and CDR2 SQIVND (reference sequence). V lost 1 base, J lost 8 bases, and 7 bases stayed unmatched. CDR3 length: 14 residues. Treatment: randomized to nivolumab then ipilimumab (arm A) or the reverse (arm B). The rearrangement uses TRBV19 and TRBJ1-2; 7 nucleotides align to TRBD1. The receptor's source is a human donor with melanoma. The material was CD8+ T cells sorted from blood (inferred from file names), obtained from a patient given nivolumab and ipilimumab in sequence. This chain's CDR3 is CASSIVGQISGYTF. In nucleotides, the CDR3 is TGTGCCAGTAGTATAGTGGGACAGATTTCGGGCTACACCTTC.